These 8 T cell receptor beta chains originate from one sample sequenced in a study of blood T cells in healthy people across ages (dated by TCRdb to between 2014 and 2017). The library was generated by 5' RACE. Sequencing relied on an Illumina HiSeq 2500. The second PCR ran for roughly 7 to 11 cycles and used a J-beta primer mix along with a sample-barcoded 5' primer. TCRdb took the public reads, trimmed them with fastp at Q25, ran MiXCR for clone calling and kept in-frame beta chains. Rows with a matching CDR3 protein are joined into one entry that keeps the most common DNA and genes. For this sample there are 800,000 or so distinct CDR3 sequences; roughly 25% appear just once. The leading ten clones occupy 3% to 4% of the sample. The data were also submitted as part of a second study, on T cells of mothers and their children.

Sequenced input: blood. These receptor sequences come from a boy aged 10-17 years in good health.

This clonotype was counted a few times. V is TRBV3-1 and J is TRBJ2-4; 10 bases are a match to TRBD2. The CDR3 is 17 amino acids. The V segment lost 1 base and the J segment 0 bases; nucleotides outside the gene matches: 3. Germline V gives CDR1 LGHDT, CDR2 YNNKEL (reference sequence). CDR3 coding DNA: TGTGCCAGCAGCCAAGGGGGACTAGCGCTAGCCAAAAACATTCAGTACTTC. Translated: CASSQGGLALAKNIQYF.

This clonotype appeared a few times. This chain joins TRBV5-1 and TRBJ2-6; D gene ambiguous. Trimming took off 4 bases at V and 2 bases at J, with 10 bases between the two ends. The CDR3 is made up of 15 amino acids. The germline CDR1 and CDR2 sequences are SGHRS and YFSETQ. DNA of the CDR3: TGCGCCAGCAGCCAAACAGTGGCTGGGGCCAACGTCCTGACTTTC. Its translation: CASSQTVAGANVLTF.

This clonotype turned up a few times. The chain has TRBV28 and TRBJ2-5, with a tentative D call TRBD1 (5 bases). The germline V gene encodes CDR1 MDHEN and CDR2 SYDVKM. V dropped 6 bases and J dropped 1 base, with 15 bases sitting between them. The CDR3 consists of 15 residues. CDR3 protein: CASRLRGPGQETQYF. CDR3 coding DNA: TGTGCCAGCAGACTAAGGGGTCCCGGCCAAGAGACCCAGTACTTC.

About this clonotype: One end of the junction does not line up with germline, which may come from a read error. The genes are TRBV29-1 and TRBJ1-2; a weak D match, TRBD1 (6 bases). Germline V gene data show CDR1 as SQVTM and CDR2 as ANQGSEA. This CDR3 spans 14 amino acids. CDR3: CSVSSGGVSYGHTF. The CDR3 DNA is TGCAGCGTTTCATCGGGGGGCGTATCCTATGGCCACACCTTC.

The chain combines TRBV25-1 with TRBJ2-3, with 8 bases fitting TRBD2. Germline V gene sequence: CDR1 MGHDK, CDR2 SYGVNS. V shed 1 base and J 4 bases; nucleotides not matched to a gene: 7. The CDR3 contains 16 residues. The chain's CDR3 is CASSELTSDESDTQYF. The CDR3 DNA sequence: TGTGCCAGCAGTGAATTGACTAGCGACGAATCAGATACGCAGTATTTT. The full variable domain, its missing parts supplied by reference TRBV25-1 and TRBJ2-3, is EADIYQTPRYLVIGTGKKITLECSQTMGHDKMYWYQQDPGMELHLIHYSYGVNSTEKGDLSSESTVSRIRTEHFPLTLESARPSHTSQYLCASSELTSDESDTQYFGPGTRLTVL.

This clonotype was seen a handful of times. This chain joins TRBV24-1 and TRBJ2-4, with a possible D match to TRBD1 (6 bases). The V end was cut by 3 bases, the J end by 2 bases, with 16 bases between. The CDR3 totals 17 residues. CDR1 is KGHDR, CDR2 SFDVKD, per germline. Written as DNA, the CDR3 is TGTGCCACCAGTGATCTGATCTTACAGGGATCCAAAAACATTCAGTACTTC. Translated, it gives CATSDLILQGSKNIQYF.

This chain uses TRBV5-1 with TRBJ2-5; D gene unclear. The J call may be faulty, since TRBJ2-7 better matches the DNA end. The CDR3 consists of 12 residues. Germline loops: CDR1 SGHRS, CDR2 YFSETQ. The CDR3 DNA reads TGCGCCAGCAGCTTTAGATTATGCGAGCAGTACTTC. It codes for CASSFRLCEQYF.

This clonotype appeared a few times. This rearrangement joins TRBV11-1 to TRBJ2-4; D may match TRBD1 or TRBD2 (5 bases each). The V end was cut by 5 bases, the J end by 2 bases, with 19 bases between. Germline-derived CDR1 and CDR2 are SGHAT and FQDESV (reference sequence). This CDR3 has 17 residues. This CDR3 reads CASSQDGVGRPKNIQYF. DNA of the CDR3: TGTGCCAGCAGCCAAGACGGGGTGGGGCGGCCCAAAAACATTCAGTACTTC.